The 12 T cell receptor beta chains given below trace back to one sample, sequenced in a study of blood T cell repertoires in COVID-19. The table came from immunoSEQ multiplex PCR; TCRdb's copy has only in-frame clones and leaves some out. The sample lists roughly 500,000 clones, roughly 90% occurring once. Sample: PBMCs or T cells enriched from blood (not recorded which). The receptors were sampled from a woman in her thirties or forties who had recovered from COVID-19.

This chain links TRBV6-1 with TRBJ1-3; D possibly corresponds to TRBD1 (6 bases). The V and J ends lost 1 base and 0 bases respectively, with 22 bases between them. This CDR3 contains 20 residues. Germline loops: CDR1 MNHNS, CDR2 SASEGT. The CDR3, as DNA: TGTGCCAGCAGTGAAGATTGGGGCCAGGGGAAAAGTTACTCTGGAAACACCATATATTTT. Translating gives CASSEDWGQGKSYSGNTIYF.

The rearrangement links TRBV9 to TRBJ1-1; D unresolved. From germline, CDR1 is SGDLS and CDR2 YYNGEE. CDR3 length: 15 residues. V lost 4 bases and J lost 0, with 13 bases in between. The CDR3 loop is CASSPGGRVNTEAFF. CDR3 coding DNA: TGTGCCAGCAGCCCAGGTGGGCGGGTGAACACTGAAGCTTTCTTT.

The chain uses TRBV30 and TRBJ2-1; 11 bases map to TRBD2. The CDR3 has 17 residues. Trimming removed 1 base from V and 10 bases from J; junction bases left unmatched: 15. Germline CDR1 reads GTSNPN; CDR2 reads SVGIG (reference sequence). The CDR3 DNA reads TGTGCCTGGAGTGCCTTTTTACTAGCGGGGGACAATGAGGAGCAGTTCTTC. As protein: CAWSAFLLAGDNEEQFF.

CDR3 in DNA: TGTGCCAGCAGCGACTCCGTTACCTACGAGCAGTACTTC. Translating gives CASSDSVTYEQYF. This chain joins TRBV12-3 or TRBV12-4 and TRBJ2-7, with D hard to call. Trimming shortened V by 6 bases and J by 2 bases, and 11 bases separated the two germline ends. The CDR3 loop spans 13 amino acids.

The chain combines TRBV5-6 with TRBJ2-5; D not certain. CDR1 and CDR2 (germline): SGHDT, YYEEEE. The CDR3 totals 16 residues. V was cut by 0 bases and J by 1 base, with 13 bases left in between. The CDR3 here is CASSLESRLGQETQYF. CDR3 DNA: TGTGCCAGCAGCTTGGAATCCCGGCTAGGCCAAGAGACCCAGTACTTC.

The chain has TRBV11-3 and TRBJ2-3; D not certain. Trimming took 5 bases from V and 7 from J, leaving 22 bases between them. The CDR3 contains 16 residues. CDR1 and CDR2 from the germline V gene are SGHNT and YENEEA. The CDR3 loop is CASSPSFQRQAHTQYF. For the CDR3, the DNA is TGTGCCAGCAGCCCCTCCTTCCAGCGCCAAGCCCATACGCAGTATTTT.

The genes are TRBV5-6 and TRBJ2-2; no firm D call. The CDR3 loop spans 14 amino acids. Germline V gene data show CDR1 as SGHDT and CDR2 as YYEEEE. The V and J ends lost 0 bases and 4 bases respectively, with 7 bases between them. The CDR3 sequence is CASSLGPGTGELFF. DNA for the CDR3: TGTGCCAGCAGCTTGGGACCGGGCACCGGGGAGCTGTTTTTT.

The chain links TRBV30 to TRBJ2-5; 7 bases map to TRBD2. The CDR3 covers 11 residues. Germline CDR1 is GTSNPN and CDR2 is SVGIG (reference sequence). J lost 5 bases, V lost 8 bases, and 5 bases had no gene match. The CDR3 DNA is TGTGCCGGTAGCGGGTGGGAGACCCAGTACTTC. It is translated as CAGSGWETQYF. Full variable domain (remainder filled in from reference TRBV30 and TRBJ2-5): SQTIHQWPATLVQPVGSPLSLECTVEGTSNPNLYWYRQAAGRGLQLLFYSVGIGQISSEVPQNLSASRPQDRQFILSSKKLLLSDSGFYLCAGSGWETQYFGPGTRLLVL.

This clone was picked up one time. The rearrangement uses TRBV6-5 and TRBJ1-1, with 7 bases identical to TRBD1. The CDR3 has 15 residues. The germline gives CDR1 MNHEY, CDR2 SVGAGI. Trimming took 5 bases from V and 6 from J; bases not matched to a gene: 12. CDR3: CASSTPLTGLAEAFF. Written as DNA, the CDR3 is TGTGCCAGCAGTACGCCCCTGACAGGGCTGGCTGAAGCTTTCTTT.

The chain recombines TRBV11-3 with TRBJ2-2; D ambiguous. Between the trimmed V and J ends, which lost 5 bases and 5 bases, there was a span of 15 bases. The CDR3 loop spans 15 amino acids. Germline values: CDR1 SGHNT, CDR2 YENEEA. The CDR3: CASSPRIRGTGELFF. CDR3 DNA sequence: TGTGCCAGCAGCCCCAGAATAAGAGGAACCGGGGAGCTGTTTTTT.

CDR3: CSVALGDEQFF. The CDR3 DNA is TGCAGCGTAGCGCTAGGCGATGAGCAGTTCTTC. V gene TRBV29-1 combines with J gene TRBJ2-1; D remains ambiguous. The CDR3 contains 11 residues. In germline, CDR1 is SQVTM, CDR2 ANQGSEA. Trimming left V 6 bases short and J 8 bases short, with 11 bases between.

The CDR3 spells CASSVEAGGVAGELFF. In DNA form, the CDR3 reads TGTGCCAGCAGCGTAGAAGCGGGAGGGGTGGCCGGGGAGCTGTTTTTT. The rearrangement joins TRBV9 to TRBJ2-2; TRBD2 aligns across 10 bases. CDR3 length: 16 amino acids. The germline V gene has CDR1 SGDLS and CDR2 YYNGEE. Losses at the gene ends were 0 bases for V and 6 bases for J; bases not matched to a gene: 5. The whole variable domain, filled in from reference TRBV9 and TRBJ2-2, reads DSGVTQTPKHLITATGQRVTLRCSPRSGDLSVYWYQQSLDQGLQFLIQYYNGEERAKGNILERFSAQQFPDLHSELNLSSLELGDSALYFCASSVEAGGVAGELFFGEGSRLTVL.